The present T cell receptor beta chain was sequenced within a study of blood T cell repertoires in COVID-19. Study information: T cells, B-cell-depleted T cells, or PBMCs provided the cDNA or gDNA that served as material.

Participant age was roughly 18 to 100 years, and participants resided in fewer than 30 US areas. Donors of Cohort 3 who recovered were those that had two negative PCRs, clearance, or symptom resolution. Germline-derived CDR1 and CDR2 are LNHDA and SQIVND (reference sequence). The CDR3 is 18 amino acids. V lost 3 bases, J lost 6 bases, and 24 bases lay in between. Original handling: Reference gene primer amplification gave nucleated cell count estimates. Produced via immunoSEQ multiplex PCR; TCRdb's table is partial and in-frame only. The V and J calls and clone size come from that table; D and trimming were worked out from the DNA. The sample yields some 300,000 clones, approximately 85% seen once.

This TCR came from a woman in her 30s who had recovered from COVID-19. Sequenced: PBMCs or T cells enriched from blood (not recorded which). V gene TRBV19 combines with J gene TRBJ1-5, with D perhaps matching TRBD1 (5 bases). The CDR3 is CASSIKVTGWLRGQPQHF. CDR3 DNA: TGTGCCAGTAGTATTAAGGTCACAGGATGGCTTCGAGGTCAGCCCCAGCATTTT.